This entry features one T cell receptor beta chain sequence. These data come from a study of T cell responses to AZD1222 COVID-19 vaccine. The table came from immunoSEQ multiplex PCR; TCRdb's copy has only in-frame clones and leaves some out. The table records 200,000 to 250,000 clones, more than 85% of them present only once. The germline V gene encodes CDR1 MNHEY and CDR2 SVGAGI. CDR3 size: 14 residues. Trimming cost V 6 bases and J 9 bases, with 15 bases left between them. The sequencing here drew on peripheral blood, taken on day 0 of MenACWY control vaccination. The chain uses TRBV6-5 and TRBJ1-6, with D unclear. The clonotype comes from an adult in good health. The chain's CDR3 is CASSRTSAPSPLHF. In DNA, the CDR3 is TGTGCCAGCAGCCGCACAAGTGCCCCTTCACCCCTCCACTTT.